This T cell receptor beta chain appears in the sequencing data of a study of identical twins. Study-level points and caveats: Out-of-frame alpha sequences shared by twins showed excess low generation probability. Out-of-frame TCR alpha sharing observed in monozygotic twins exceeded model estimates. Conclusions were drawn cross-sectionally by statistical analysis, without following the same donors. Invariant populations such as MAIT and iNKT cells could partly muddle zero-insertion analyses.

The sample holds a few counts of this clonotype. The antigen remains unidentified. TCRdb independently ran MiXCR on the 5' RACE reads; one entry per CDR3 protein. Of 300,000 to 350,000 distinct CDR3 sequences listed, about 12% are singletons. The V end lost 2 bases, the J end lost 0 bases, and 10 bases lay between the germline ends. Germline V gene lookup returns CDR1 SGHVS and CDR2 FQNEAQ. This CDR3 spans 16 amino acids. The data were also submitted as part of a second study, on yellow fever vaccine responses in identical twins.

This clonotype originated in a woman younger than 35 in good health. The specimen sequenced was CD8+ T cells sorted from blood. The rearrangement uses TRBV7-8 and TRBJ2-2; perhaps TRBD1 as D (6 bases). CDR3 DNA sequence: TGTGCCAGCAGCTTACCTCGGACAGCGAACACCGGGGAGCTGTTTTTT. Translating gives CASSLPRTANTGELFF.